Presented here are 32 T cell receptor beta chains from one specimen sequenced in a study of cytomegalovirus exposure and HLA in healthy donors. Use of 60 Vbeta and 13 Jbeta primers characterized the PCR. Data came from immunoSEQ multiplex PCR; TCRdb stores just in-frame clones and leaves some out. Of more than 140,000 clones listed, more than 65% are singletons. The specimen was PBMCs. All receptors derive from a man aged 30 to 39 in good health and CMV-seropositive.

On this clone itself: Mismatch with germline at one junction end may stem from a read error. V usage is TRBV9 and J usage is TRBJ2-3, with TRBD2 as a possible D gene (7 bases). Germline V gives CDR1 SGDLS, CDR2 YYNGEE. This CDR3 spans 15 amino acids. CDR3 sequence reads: CASSVVGGGTDTQYF. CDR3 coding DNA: TGTGCCAGCAGCGTAGTGGGGGGGGGCACGGATACGCAGTATTTT.

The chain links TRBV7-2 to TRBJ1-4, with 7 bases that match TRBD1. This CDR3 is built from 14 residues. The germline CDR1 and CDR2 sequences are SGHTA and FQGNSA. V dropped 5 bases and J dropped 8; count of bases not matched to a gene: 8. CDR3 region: CASSLTGMTEKLFF. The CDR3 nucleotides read TGTGCCAGCAGCCTGACAGGGATGACGGAAAAACTGTTTTTT. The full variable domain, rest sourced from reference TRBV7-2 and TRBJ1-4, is GAGVSQSPSNKVTEKGKDVELRCDPISGHTALYWYRQSLGQGLEFLIYFQGNSAPDKSGLPSDRFSAERTGGSVSTLTIQRTQQEDSAVYLCASSLTGMTEKLFFGSGTQLSVL.

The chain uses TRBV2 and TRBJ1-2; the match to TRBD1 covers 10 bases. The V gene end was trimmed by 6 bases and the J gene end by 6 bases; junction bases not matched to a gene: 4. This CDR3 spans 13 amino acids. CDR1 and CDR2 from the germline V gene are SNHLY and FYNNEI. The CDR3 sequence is CASRGTGAHGYTF. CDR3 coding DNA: TGTGCCAGCAGGGGGACAGGGGCCCATGGCTACACCTTC. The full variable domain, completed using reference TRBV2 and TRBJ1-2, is EPEVTQTPSHQVTQMGQEVILRCVPISNHLYFYWYRQILGQKVEFLVSFYNNEISEKSEIFDDQFSVERPDGSNFTLKIRSTKLEDSAMYFCASRGTGAHGYTFGSGTRLTVV.

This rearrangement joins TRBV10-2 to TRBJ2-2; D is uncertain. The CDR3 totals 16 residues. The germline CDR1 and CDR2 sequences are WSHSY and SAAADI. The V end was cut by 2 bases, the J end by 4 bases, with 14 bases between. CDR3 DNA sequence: TGCGCCAGCAGTGAGCGCCCGAGGATTAGCACCGGGGAGCTGTTTTTT. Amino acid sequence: CASSERPRISTGELFF.

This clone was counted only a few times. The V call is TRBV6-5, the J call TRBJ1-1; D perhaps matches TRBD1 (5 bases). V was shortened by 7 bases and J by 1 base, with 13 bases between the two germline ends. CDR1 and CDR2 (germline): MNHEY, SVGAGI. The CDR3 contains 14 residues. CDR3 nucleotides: TGTGCCAGCAACAAAGAAACAGGGAACACTGAAGCTTTCTTT. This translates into CASNKETGNTEAFF.

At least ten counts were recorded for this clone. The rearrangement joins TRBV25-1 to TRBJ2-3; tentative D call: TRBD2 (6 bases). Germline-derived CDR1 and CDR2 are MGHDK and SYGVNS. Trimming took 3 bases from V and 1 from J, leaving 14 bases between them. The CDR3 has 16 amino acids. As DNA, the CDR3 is TGTGCCAGCAGTGATGGGGGGAAGGAGGGCACAGATACGCAGTATTTT. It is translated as CASSDGGKEGTDTQYF.

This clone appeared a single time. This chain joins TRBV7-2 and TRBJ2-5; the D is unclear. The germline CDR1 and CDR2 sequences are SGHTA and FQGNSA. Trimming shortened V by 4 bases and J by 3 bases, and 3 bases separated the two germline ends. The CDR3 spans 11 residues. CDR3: CASSSKETQYF. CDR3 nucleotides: TGTGCCAGCAGCTCCAAAGAGACCCAGTACTTC.

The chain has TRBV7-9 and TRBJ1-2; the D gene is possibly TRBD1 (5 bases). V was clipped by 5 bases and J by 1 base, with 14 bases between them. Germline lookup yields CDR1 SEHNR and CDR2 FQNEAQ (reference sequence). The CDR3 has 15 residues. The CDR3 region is CASSPPDTYNYGYTF. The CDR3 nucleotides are TGTGCCAGCAGCCCCCCGGACACCTATAACTATGGCTACACCTTC. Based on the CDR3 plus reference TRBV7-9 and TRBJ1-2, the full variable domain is DTGVSQNPRHKITKRGQNVTFRCDPISEHNRLYWYRQTLGQGPEFLTYFQNEAQLEKSRLLSDRFSAERPKGSFSTLEIQRTEQGDSAMYLCASSPPDTYNYGYTFGSGTRLTVV.

CDR3 residues: CASRRTGINQPQHF. CDR3 bases: TGTGCCAGCAGGAGGACAGGGATCAATCAGCCCCAGCATTTT. The V call is TRBV6-5, the J call TRBJ1-5; 8 positions match TRBD1. V was pared by 6 bases and J by 3 bases, with 4 bases of the junction left unmatched. Germline CDR1 MNHEY, CDR2 SVGAGI. The CDR3 has 14 residues.

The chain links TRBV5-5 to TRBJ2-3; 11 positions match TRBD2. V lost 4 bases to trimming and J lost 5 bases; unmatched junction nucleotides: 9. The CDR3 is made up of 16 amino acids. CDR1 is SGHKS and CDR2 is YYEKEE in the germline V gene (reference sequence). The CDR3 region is CASSIGLAGGEDTQYF. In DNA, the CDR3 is TGTGCCAGCAGCATCGGACTAGCGGGCGGGGAAGATACGCAGTATTTT. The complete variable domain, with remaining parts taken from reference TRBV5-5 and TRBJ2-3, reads DAGVTQSPTHLIKTRGQQVTLRCSPISGHKSVSWYQQVLGQGPQFIFQYYEKEERGRGNFPDRFSARQFPNYSSELNVNALLLGDSALYLCASSIGLAGGEDTQYFGPGTRLTVL.

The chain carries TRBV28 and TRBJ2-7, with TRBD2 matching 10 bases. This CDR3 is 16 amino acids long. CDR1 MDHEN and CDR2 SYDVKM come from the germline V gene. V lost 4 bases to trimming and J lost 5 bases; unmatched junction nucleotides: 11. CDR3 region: CASSSGLAASFDEQYF. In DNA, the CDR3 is TGTGCCAGCAGTTCCGGACTAGCGGCCTCGTTTGACGAGCAGTACTTC.

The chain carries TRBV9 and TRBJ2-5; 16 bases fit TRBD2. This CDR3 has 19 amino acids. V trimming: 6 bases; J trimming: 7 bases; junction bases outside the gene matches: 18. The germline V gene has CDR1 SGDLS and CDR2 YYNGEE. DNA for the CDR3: TGTGCCAGCACCAAGGGACTAGCGGGAGGGCTTGTCCCCAAGACGACCCAGTACTTC. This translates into CASTKGLAGGLVPKTTQYF.

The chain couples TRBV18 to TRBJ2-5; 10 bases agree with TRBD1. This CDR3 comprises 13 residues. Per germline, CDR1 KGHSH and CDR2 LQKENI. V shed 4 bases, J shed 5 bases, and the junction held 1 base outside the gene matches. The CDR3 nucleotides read TGTGCCAGCTCACAGGACAGGGGGGAGACCCAGTACTTC. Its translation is CASSQDRGETQYF.

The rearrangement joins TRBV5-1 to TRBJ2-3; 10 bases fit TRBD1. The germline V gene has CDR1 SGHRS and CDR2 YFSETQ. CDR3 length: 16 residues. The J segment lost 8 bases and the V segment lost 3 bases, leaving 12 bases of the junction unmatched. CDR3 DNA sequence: TGCGCCAGCAGCTATACGCTCCCGGGACAGGGGAGTACGCAGTATTTT. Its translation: CASSYTLPGQGSTQYF.

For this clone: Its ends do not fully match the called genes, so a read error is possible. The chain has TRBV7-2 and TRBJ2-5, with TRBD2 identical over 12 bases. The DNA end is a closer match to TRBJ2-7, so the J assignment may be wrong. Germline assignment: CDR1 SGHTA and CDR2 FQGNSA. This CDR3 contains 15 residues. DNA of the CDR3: TGTGCCAGCAGCCTAGCGGGAGGGCCGGACTACGAGCAGTACTTC. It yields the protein CASSLAGGPDYEQYF.

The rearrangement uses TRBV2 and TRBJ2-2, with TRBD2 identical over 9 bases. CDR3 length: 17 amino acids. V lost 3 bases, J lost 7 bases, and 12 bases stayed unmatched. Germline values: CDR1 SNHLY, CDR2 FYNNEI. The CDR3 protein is CASSDWWLAGSGGELFF. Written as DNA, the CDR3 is TGTGCCAGCAGTGACTGGTGGCTAGCGGGATCGGGCGGGGAGCTGTTTTTT. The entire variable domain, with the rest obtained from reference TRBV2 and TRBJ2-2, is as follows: EPEVTQTPSHQVTQMGQEVILRCVPISNHLYFYWYRQILGQKVEFLVSFYNNEISEKSEIFDDQFSVERPDGSNFTLKIRSTKLEDSAMYFCASSDWWLAGSGGELFFGEGSRLTVL.

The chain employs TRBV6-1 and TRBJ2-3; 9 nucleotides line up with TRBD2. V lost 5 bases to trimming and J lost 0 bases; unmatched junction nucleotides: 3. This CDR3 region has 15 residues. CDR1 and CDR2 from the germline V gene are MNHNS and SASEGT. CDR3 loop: CASSFLAGSTDTQYF. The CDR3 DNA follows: TGTGCCAGCAGTTTTCTAGCGGGGAGCACAGATACGCAGTATTTT.

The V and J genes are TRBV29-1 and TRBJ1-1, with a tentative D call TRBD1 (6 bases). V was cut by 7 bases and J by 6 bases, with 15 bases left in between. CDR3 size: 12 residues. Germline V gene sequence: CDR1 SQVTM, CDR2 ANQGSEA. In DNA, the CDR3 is TGCAGCGGGATGGGGTGGGGGCCTGAAGCTTTCTTT. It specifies CSGMGWGPEAFF. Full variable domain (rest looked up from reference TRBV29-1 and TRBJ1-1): SAVISQKPSRDICQRGTSLTIQCQVDSQVTMMFWYRQQPGQSLTLIATANQGSEATYESGFVIDKFPISRPNLTFSTLTVSNMSPEDSSIYLCSGMGWGPEAFFGQGTRLTVV.

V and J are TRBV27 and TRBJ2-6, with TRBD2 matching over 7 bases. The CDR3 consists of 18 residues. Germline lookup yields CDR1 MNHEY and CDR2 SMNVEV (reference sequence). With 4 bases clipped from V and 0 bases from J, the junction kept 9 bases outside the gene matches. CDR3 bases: TGTGCCAGCAGTTCACAAACCGGGAGGAGCTCTGGGGCCAACGTCCTGACTTTC. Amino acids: CASSSQTGRSSGANVLTF.

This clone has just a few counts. The CDR3 loop is CASSPALGDYEQYF. The DNA for the CDR3 is TGCGCCAGCAGCCCCGCGCTCGGGGACTACGAGCAGTACTTC. The genes are TRBV5-1 and TRBJ2-7; possibly TRBD2 for D (5 bases). The ends were cut back, 4 bases at V and 3 bases at J, with 14 bases in the middle. CDR1 is SGHRS and CDR2 is YFSETQ in the germline V gene. The CDR3 loop spans 14 amino acids.

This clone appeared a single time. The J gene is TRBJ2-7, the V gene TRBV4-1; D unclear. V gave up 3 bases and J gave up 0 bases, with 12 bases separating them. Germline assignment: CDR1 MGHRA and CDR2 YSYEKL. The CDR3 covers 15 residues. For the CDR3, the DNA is TGCGCCAGCAGCCACCTAGGAGATAGCTCCTACGAGCAGTACTTC. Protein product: CASSHLGDSSYEQYF.

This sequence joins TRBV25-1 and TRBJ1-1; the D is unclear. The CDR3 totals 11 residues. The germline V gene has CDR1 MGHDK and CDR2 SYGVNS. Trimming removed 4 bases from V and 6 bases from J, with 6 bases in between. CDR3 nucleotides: TGTGCCAGCAGTGGTATAGCTGAAGCTTTCTTT. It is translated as CASSGIAEAFF.

This CDR3 reads CARNRGQNTGELFF. The CDR3 DNA follows: TGTGCCAGAAACAGGGGGCAGAACACCGGGGAGCTGTTTTTT. The chain links TRBV2 to TRBJ2-2, with 9 bases fitting TRBD1. The CDR3 length is 14 residues. Unmatched junction bases numbered 3, after V lost 9 bases and J lost 1 base. Per germline, CDR1 SNHLY and CDR2 FYNNEI.

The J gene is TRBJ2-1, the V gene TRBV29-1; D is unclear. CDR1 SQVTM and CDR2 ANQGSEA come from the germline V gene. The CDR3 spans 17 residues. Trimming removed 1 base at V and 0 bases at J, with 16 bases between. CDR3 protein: CSVEGNARLSSYNEQFF. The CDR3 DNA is TGCAGCGTTGAAGGTAATGCGCGGCTGAGCTCCTACAATGAGCAGTTCTTC.

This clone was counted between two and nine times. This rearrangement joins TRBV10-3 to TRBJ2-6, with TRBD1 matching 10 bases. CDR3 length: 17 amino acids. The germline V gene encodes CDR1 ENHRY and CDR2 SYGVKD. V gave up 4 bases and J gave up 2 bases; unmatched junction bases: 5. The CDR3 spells CAISAGTGATGANVLTF. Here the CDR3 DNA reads TGTGCCATCAGTGCTGGGACAGGGGCGACTGGGGCCAACGTCCTGACTTTC.

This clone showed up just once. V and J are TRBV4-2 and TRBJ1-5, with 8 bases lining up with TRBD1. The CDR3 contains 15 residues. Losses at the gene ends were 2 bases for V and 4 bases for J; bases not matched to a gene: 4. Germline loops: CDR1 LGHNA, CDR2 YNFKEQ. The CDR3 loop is CASSQPDRENQPQHF. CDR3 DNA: TGTGCCAGCAGCCAACCGGACAGGGAAAATCAGCCCCAGCATTTT.

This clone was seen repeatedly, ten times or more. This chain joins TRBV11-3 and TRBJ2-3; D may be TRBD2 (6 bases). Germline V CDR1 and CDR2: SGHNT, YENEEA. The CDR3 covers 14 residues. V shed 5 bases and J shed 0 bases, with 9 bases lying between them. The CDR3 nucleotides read TGTGCCAGCAGCCCGAGCGGGAGCACAGATACGCAGTATTTT. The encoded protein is CASSPSGSTDTQYF.

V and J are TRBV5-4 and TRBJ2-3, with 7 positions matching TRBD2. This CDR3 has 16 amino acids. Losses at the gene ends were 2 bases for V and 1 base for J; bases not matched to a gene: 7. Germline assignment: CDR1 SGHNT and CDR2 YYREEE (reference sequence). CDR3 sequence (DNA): TGTGCCAGCAGCTTTGGCGGGAGATGGGGCACAGATACGCAGTATTTT. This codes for CASSFGGRWGTDTQYF.

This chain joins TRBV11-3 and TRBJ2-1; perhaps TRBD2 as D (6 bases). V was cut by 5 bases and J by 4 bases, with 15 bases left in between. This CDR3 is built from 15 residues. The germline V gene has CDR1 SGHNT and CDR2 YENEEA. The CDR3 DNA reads TGTGCCAGCAGCCATCTAGCGACTCAATACAATGAGCAGTTCTTC. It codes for CASSHLATQYNEQFF.

CDR3 protein: CASSVGGDYGYTF. CDR3 coding DNA: TGTGCCAGCAGTGTAGGAGGGGACTATGGCTACACCTTC. The chain recombines TRBV2 with TRBJ1-2, with D maybe TRBD1 (5 bases). The CDR3 consists of 13 residues. From germline, CDR1 is SNHLY and CDR2 FYNNEI. Trimming cost V 4 bases and J 3 bases, with 9 bases left between them.

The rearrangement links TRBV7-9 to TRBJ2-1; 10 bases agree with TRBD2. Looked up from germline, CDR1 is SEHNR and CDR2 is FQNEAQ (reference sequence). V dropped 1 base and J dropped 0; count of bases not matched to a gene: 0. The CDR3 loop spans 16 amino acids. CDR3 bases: TGTGCCAGCAGCTTAGGACTAGCGGGCTCCTACAATGAGCAGTTCTTC. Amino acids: CASSLGLAGSYNEQFF. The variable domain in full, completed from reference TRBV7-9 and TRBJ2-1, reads DTGVSQNPRHKITKRGQNVTFRCDPISEHNRLYWYRQTLGQGPEFLTYFQNEAQLEKSRLLSDRFSAERPKGSFSTLEIQRTEQGDSAMYLCASSLGLAGSYNEQFFGPGTRLTVL.

The CDR3 nucleotides read TGTGCCAGCAGCCCGCGGACAGGGCCCGCGAATTCACCCCTCCACTTT. Amino acids: CASSPRTGPANSPLHF. The chain employs TRBV9 and TRBJ1-6; 8 positions match TRBD1. This CDR3 is built from 16 residues. The V gene's germline CDR1 is SGDLS and CDR2 YYNGEE. With V trimmed by 4 bases and J by 7 bases, 10 bases remained unmatched.